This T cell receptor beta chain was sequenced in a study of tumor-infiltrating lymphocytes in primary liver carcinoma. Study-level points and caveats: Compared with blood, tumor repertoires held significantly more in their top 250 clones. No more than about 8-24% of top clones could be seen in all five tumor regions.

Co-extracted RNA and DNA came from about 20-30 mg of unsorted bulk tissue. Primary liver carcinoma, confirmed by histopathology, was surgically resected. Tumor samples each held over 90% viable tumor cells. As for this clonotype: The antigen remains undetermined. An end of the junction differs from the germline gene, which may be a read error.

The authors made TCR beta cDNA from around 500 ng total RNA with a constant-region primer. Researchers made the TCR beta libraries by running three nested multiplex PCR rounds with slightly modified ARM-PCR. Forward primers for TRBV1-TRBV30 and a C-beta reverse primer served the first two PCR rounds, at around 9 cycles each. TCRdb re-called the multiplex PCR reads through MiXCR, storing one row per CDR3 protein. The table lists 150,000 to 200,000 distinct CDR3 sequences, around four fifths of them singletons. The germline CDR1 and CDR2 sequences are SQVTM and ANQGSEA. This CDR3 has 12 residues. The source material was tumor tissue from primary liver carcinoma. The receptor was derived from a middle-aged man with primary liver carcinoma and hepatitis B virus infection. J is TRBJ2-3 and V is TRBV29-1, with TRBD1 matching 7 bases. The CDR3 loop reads CCVGVKGAMQYF. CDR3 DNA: TGCTGCGTTGGTGTCAAGGGGGCTATGCAGTATTTT.